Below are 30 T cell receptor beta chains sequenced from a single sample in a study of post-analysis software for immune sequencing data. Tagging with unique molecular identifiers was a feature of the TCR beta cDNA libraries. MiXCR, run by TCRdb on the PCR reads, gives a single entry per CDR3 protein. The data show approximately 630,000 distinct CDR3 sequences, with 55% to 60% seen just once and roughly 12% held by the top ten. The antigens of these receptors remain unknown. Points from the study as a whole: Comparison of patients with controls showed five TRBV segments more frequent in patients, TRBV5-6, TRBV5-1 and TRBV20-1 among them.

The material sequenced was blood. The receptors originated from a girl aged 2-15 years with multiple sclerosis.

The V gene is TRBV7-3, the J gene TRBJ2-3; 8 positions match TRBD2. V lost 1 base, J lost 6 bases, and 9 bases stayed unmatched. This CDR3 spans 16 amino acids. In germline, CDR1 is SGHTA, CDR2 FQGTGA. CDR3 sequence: CASSLKTGGPADTQYF. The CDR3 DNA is TGTGCCAGCAGCTTAAAGACGGGAGGGCCAGCGGATACGCAGTATTTT. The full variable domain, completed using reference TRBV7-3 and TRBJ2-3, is GAGVSQTPSNKVTEKGKYVELRCDPISGHTALYWYRQSLGQGPEFLIYFQGTGAADDSGLPNDRFFAVRPEGSVSTLKIQRTERGDSAVYLCASSLKTGGPADTQYFGPGTRLTVL.

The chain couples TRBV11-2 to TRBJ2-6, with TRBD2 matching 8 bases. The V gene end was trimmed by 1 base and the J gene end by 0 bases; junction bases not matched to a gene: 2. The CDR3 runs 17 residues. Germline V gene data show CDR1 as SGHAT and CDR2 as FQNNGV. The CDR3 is CASSLGGGSSGANVLTF. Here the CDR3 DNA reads TGTGCCAGCAGCTTAGGCGGGGGGAGCTCTGGGGCCAACGTCCTGACTTTC.

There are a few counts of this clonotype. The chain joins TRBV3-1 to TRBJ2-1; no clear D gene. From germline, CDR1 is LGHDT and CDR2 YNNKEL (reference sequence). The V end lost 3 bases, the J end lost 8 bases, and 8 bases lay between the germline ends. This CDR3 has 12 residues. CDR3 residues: CASSQSWDEQFF. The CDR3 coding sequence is TGTGCCAGCAGCCAGAGCTGGGATGAGCAGTTCTTC.

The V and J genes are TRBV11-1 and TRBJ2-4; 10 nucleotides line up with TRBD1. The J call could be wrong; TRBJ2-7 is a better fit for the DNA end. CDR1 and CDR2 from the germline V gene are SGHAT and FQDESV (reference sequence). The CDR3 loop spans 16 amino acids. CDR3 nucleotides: TGTGCCAGCAGCCCCAGGGCGGGACAGGGGAAGTACGAGCAGTACTTC. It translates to CASSPRAGQGKYEQYF.

CDR3 protein: CSASGYLSSYNEQFF. For the CDR3, the DNA is TGCAGTGCTAGTGGATATCTGAGCTCCTACAATGAGCAGTTCTTC. The gene calls are TRBV20-1 and TRBJ2-1; D is ambiguous. The ends were cut back, 3 bases at V and 0 bases at J, with 12 bases in the middle. Per germline, CDR1 DFQATT and CDR2 SNEGSKA (reference sequence). The CDR3 covers 15 residues.

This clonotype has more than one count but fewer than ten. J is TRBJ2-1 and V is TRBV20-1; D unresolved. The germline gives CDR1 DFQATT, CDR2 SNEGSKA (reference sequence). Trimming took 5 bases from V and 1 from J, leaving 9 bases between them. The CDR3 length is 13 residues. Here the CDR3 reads CSALKASYNEQFF. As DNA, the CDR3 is TGCAGTGCTCTAAAGGCGTCCTACAATGAGCAGTTCTTC.

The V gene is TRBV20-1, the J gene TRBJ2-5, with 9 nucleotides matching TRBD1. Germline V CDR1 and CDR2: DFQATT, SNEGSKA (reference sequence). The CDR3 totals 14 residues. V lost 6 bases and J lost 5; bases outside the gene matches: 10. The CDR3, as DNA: TGCAGTGCCAGACCGGGACAGGGCTGGGAGACCCAGTACTTC. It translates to CSARPGQGWETQYF.

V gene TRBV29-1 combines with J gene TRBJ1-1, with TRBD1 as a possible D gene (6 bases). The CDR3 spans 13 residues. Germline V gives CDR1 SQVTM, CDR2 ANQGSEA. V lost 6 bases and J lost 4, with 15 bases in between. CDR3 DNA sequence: TGCAGCGTCGTTCAGGGGAGGGCCACTGAAGCTTTCTTT. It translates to CSVVQGRATEAFF.

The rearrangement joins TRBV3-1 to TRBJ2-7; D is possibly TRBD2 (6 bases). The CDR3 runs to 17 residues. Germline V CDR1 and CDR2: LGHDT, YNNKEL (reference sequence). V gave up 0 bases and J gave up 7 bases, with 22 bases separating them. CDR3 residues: CASSQDPRDRGYNEQYF. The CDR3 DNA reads TGTGCCAGCAGCCAAGATCCGAGGGACCGGGGGTACAATGAGCAGTACTTC.

The CDR3 nucleotides read TGTGCCAGCAGACACAGGGCTGATGAAAAACTGTTTTTT. Its protein product is CASRHRADEKLFF. This chain links TRBV6-6 with TRBJ1-4; the D gene is possibly TRBD1 (6 bases). The CDR3 has 13 residues. Between the trimmed V and J ends, which lost 6 bases and 6 bases, there was a span of 11 bases. The germline gives CDR1 MNHNY, CDR2 SVGAGI (reference sequence).

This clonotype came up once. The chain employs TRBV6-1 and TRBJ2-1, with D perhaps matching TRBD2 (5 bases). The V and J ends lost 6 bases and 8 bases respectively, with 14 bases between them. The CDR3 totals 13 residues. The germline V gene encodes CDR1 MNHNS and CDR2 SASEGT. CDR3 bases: TGTGCCAGCAGGGATCCGAGGGCTGATGAGCAGTTCTTC. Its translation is CASRDPRADEQFF.

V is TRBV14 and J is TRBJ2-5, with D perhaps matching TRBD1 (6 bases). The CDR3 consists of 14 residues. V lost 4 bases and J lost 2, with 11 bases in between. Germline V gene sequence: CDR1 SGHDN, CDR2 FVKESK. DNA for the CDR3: TGTGCCAGCAGCCGGGACATGGGACAAGAGACCCAGTACTTC. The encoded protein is CASSRDMGQETQYF. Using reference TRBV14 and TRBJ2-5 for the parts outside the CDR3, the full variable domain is EAGVTQFPSHSVIEKGQTVTLRCDPISGHDNLYWYRRVMGKEIKFLLHFVKESKQDESGMPNNRFLAERTGGTYSTLKVQPAELEDSGVYFCASSRDMGQETQYFGPGTRLLVL.

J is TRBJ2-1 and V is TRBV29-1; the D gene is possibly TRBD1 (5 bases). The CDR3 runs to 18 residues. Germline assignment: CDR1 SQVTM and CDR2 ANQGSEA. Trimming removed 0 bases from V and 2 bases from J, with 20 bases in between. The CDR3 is CSVEEYSNPGPTYNEQFF. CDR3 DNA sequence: TGCAGCGTTGAAGAGTATAGTAATCCAGGGCCAACCTACAATGAGCAGTTCTTC.

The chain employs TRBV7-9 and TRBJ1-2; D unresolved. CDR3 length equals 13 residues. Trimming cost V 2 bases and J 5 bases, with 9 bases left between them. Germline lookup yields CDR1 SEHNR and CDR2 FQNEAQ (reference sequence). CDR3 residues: CASSLQETYGYTF. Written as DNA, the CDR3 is TGTGCCAGCAGCTTACAGGAAACTTATGGCTACACCTTC.

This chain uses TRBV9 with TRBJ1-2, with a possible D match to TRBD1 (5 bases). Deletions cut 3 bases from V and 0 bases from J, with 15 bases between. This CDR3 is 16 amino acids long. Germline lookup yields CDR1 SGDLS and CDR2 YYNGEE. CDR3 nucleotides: TGTGCCAGCAGCGAGTATTCCGGGACCCCTAACTATGGCTACACCTTC. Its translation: CASSEYSGTPNYGYTF.

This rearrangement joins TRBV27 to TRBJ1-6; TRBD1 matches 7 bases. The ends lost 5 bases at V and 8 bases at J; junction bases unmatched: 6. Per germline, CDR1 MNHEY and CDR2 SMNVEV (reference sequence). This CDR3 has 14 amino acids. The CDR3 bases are TGTGCCAGCAGTGACAGGGTTTACTATTCACCCCTCCACTTT. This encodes CASSDRVYYSPLHF.

The CDR3 nucleotides read TGTGCCAGCAACTCTCGGTGGGGCGGGGGGGCATATGAGCAGTTCTTC. It translates to CASNSRWGGGAYEQFF. The chain is built from TRBV7-8 and TRBJ2-1; 9 nucleotides line up with TRBD2. J lost 8 bases, V lost 7 bases, and 15 bases had no gene match. The germline V gene encodes CDR1 SGHVS and CDR2 FQNEAQ. This CDR3 has 16 residues. The variable domain in full, completed from reference TRBV7-8 and TRBJ2-1, reads GAGVSQSPRYKVAKRGQDVALRCDPISGHVSLFWYQQALGQGPEFLTYFQNEAQLDKSGLPSDRFFAERPEGSVSTLKIQRTQQEDSAVYLCASNSRWGGGAYEQFFGPGTRLTVL.

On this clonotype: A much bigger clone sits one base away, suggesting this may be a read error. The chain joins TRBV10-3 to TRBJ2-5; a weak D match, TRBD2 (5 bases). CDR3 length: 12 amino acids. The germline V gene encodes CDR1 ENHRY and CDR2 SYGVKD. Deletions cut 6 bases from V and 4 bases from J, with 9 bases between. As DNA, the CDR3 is TGTGCCATCAGCGACGCGGGAGAGACCCAGTACTTC. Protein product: CAISDAGETQYF.

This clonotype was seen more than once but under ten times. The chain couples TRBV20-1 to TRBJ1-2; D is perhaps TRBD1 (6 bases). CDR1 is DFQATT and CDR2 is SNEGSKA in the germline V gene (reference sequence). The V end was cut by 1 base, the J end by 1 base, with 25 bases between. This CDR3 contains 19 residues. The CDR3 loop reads CSARAGFQGPTPFNYGYTF. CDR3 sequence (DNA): TGCAGTGCTAGAGCTGGTTTCCAGGGGCCTACACCTTTTAACTATGGCTACACCTTC.

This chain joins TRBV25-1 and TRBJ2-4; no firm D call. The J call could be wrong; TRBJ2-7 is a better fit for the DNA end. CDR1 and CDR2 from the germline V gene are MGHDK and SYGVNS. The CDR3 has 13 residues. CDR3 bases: TGTGCCAGCAGTGACGGCACCAACTACGAGCAGTACTTC. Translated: CASSDGTNYEQYF.

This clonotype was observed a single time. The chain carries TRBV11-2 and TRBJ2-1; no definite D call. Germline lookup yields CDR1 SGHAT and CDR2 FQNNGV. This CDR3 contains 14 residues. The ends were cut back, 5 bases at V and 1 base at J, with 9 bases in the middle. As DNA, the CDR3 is TGTGCCAGCAGCCCCTTCGCATCCTACAATGAGCAGTTCTTC. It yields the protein CASSPFASYNEQFF. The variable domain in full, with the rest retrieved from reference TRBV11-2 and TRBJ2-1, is EAGVAQSPRYKIIEKRQSVAFWCNPISGHATLYWYQQILGQGPKLLIQFQNNGVVDDSQLPKDRFSAERLKGVDSTLKIQPAKLEDSAVYLCASSPFASYNEQFFGPGTRLTVL.

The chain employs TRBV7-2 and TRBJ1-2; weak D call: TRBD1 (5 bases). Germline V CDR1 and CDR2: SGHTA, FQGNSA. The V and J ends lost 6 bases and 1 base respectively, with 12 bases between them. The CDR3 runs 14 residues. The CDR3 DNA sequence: TGTGCCAGCAGACGGGGCCAGGGTAACTATGGCTACACCTTC. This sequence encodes CASRRGQGNYGYTF.

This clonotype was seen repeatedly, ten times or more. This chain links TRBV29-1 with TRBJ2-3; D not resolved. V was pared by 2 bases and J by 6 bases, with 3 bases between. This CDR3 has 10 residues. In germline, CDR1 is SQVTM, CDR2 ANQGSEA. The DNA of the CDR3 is TGCAGCGTTGAACGGGATACGCAGTATTTT. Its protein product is CSVERDTQYF.

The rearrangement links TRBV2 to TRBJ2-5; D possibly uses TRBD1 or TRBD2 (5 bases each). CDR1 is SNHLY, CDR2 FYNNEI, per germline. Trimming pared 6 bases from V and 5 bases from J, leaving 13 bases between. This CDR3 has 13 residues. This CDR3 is CASRGTSAETQYF. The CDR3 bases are TGTGCCAGCAGGGGGACCTCGGCGGAGACCCAGTACTTC.

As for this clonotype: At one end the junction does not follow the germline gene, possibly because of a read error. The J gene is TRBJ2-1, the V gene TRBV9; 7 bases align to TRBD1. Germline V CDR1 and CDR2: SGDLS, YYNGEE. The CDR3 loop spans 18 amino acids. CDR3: CACSVRDRSLRRYNEQFF. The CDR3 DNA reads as TGTGCCTGCAGCGTACGGGACAGATCCCTTCGTCGCTACAATGAGCAGTTCTTC.

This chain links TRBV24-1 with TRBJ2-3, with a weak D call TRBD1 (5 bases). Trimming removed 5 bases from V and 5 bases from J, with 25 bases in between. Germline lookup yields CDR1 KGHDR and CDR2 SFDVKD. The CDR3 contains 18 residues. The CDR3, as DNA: TGTGCCACCAGTGGGGCAAACCGCGACAGTCGAGTGGTAGATACGCAGTATTTT. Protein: CATSGANRDSRVVDTQYF.

The CDR3 is CASSLGGRVSYEQYF. CDR3 DNA sequence: TGCGCCAGCAGCTTGGGCGGGAGGGTTTCCTACGAGCAGTACTTC. This rearrangement joins TRBV5-1 to TRBJ2-7; 9 bases map to TRBD2. Germline CDR1 reads SGHRS; CDR2 reads YFSETQ. The V segment lost 0 bases and the J segment 1 base; nucleotides outside the gene matches: 2. The CDR3 length is 15 residues.

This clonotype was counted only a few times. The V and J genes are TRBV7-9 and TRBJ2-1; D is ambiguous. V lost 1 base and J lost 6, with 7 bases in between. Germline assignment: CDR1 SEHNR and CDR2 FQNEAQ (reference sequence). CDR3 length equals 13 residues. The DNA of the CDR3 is TGTGCCAGCAGCTTAGTGGCCTCCAATGAGCAGTTCTTC. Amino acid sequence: CASSLVASNEQFF.

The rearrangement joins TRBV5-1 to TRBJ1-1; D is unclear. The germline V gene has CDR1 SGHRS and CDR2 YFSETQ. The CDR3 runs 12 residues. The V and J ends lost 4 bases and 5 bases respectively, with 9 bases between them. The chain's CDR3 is CASSGEETEAFF. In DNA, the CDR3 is TGCGCCAGCAGCGGGGAGGAGACTGAAGCTTTCTTT.

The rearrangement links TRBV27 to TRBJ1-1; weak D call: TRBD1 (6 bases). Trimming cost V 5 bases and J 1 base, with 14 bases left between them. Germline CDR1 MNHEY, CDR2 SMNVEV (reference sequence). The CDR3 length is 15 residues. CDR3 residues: CASSQSQQGNTEAFF. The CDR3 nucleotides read TGTGCCAGCAGTCAATCACAACAGGGGAACACTGAAGCTTTCTTT.